The 32 T cell receptor beta chains below were found in one sample sequenced in a study of T cells in Graves' hyperthyroidism and ophthalmopathy. RNA transcripts were the template for amplifying TCR beta CDR3 regions. The study used the HTBI primer set for a first-round RT-PCR of the TCR CDR3. TCRdb independently ran MiXCR on the multiplex PCR reads; one entry per CDR3 protein. The sample lists roughly 300,000 distinct CDR3 sequences; more than 11% were seen once. Input material: blood. These receptors were obtained from a woman in her thirties with Graves' hyperthyroidism.

The rearrangement uses TRBV4-2 and TRBJ2-2; 8 bases agree with TRBD2. The CDR3 length is 16 residues. Germline V gene lookup returns CDR1 LGHNA and CDR2 YNFKEQ. Unmatched junction bases numbered 2, after V lost 0 bases and J lost 2 bases. The DNA of the CDR3 is TGTGCCAGCAGCCAAGAAACTAGCGGAAACACCGGGGAGCTGTTTTTT. It is translated as CASSQETSGNTGELFF.

This clonotype was seen many times. This rearrangement joins TRBV5-6 to TRBJ2-5; D is possibly TRBD1 (6 bases). Germline CDR1 is SGHDT and CDR2 is YYEEEE. V gave up 1 base and J gave up 4 bases, with 17 bases separating them. The CDR3 is 16 residues long. The CDR3 nucleotides are TGTGCCAGCAGCTTGCTTTCGGGACACCGGACAGAGACCCAGTACTTC. Amino acids: CASSLLSGHRTETQYF. Full variable domain (rest looked up from reference TRBV5-6 and TRBJ2-5): DAGVTQSPTHLIKTRGQQVTLRCSPKSGHDTVSWYQQALGQGPQFIFQYYEEEERQRGNFPDRFSGHQFPNYSSELNVNALLLGDSALYLCASSLLSGHRTETQYFGPGTRLLVL.

This clonotype was seen many times. V usage is TRBV28 and J usage is TRBJ2-7; no clear D. Per the germline V gene, CDR1 is MDHEN and CDR2 is SYDVKM. This CDR3 spans 11 amino acids. For the CDR3, the DNA is TGTGCTACCGGACCGGGCTACGAGCAGTACTTC. Its protein product is CATGPGYEQYF.

This clonotype was found many times. This rearrangement joins TRBV2 to TRBJ2-7; D is ambiguous. The CDR3 runs to 13 residues. The V gene lost 6 bases and the J gene lost 5 bases, with 14 bases spanning the gap. Germline V gene data show CDR1 as SNHLY and CDR2 as FYNNEI. The CDR3 DNA follows: TGTGCCAGCAGGGAGACACGGCAGCACGAGCAGTACTTC. Its protein product is CASRETRQHEQYF. The variable domain in full, with the rest retrieved from reference TRBV2 and TRBJ2-7, is EPEVTQTPSHQVTQMGQEVILRCVPISNHLYFYWYRQILGQKVEFLVSFYNNEISEKSEIFDDQFSVERPDGSNFTLKIRSTKLEDSAMYFCASRETRQHEQYFGPGTRLTVT.

The sample holds many counts of this clonotype. The chain couples TRBV7-9 to TRBJ2-7; no clear D. Germline CDR1 SEHNR, CDR2 FQNEAQ (reference sequence). The CDR3 sequence is 14 residues long. Trimming took 4 bases from V and 2 from J, leaving 12 bases between them. The DNA for the CDR3 is TGTGCCAGCAGCTCTACCATCGTTACCTACGAGCAGTACTTC. This sequence encodes CASSSTIVTYEQYF.

This sequence joins TRBV2 and TRBJ1-5; D ambiguous. Trimming took 2 bases from V and 6 from J, leaving 11 bases between them. Germline values: CDR1 SNHLY, CDR2 FYNNEI. This CDR3 region has 14 residues. The chain's CDR3 is CASSERVGSQPQHF. The CDR3 coding sequence is TGTGCCAGCAGTGAAAGAGTTGGAAGTCAGCCCCAGCATTTT.

In this sample, this clonotype turned up many times. The chain is built from TRBV12-3 or TRBV12-4 and TRBJ2-7, with TRBD1 identical over 10 bases. J gave up 7 bases and V 6 bases, and 12 bases lay outside the gene matches. The CDR3 is 15 amino acids. The CDR3 sequence is CASSRTRDRGREQYF. The CDR3 DNA reads as TGTGCCAGCAGCCGTACCCGGGACAGGGGTCGGGAGCAGTACTTC.

In its sample, this clonotype was seen many times. The genes are TRBV28 and TRBJ2-7, with TRBD2 identical over 8 bases. CDR1 is MDHEN and CDR2 is SYDVKM in the germline V gene. This CDR3 is built from 13 residues. Trimming removed 8 bases from V and 3 bases from J; junction bases left unmatched: 6. The CDR3 DNA reads as TGTGCCAGCCGGGGGGGGGCCATCTACGAGCAGTACTTC. It specifies CASRGGAIYEQYF.

The chain carries TRBV28 and TRBJ2-1; D is uncertain. The CDR3 spans 15 residues. CDR1 MDHEN and CDR2 SYDVKM come from the germline V gene. The V end was cut by 3 bases, the J end by 3 bases, with 12 bases between. The CDR3 DNA reads TGTGCCAGCAGTTTTTCTCTACCAGACTACAATGAGCAGTTCTTC. Translated, it gives CASSFSLPDYNEQFF. Full variable domain (outside the CDR3, taken from reference TRBV28 and TRBJ2-1): DVKVTQSSRYLVKRTGEKVFLECVQDMDHENMFWYRQDPGLGLRLIYFSYDVKMKEKGDIPEGYSVSREKKERFSLILESASTNQTSMYLCASSFSLPDYNEQFFGPGTRLTVL.

This clonotype was counted a single time. A much larger clone differs from this one at a single base, so this may be a read error. The V and J genes are TRBV28 and TRBJ1-1; no reliable D call. Germline CDR1 and CDR2: MDHEN and SYDVKM. The V gene lost 3 bases and the J gene lost 1 base, with 6 bases spanning the gap. The CDR3 is 13 amino acids. CDR3 nucleotide sequence: TGTGCCAGCAGTTTCTGGCCGAACACTGAAGCTTTCTTT. It codes for CASSFWPNTEAFF.

The CDR3 sequence: CASSQDTNYGYTF. CDR3 in DNA: TGCGCCAGCAGCCAAGACACTAACTATGGCTACACCTTC. The chain uses TRBV4-3 and TRBJ1-2; D is unresolved. The length of the CDR3 is 13 residues. Germline V gene lookup returns CDR1 LGHNA and CDR2 YSLEER. Trimming took 0 bases from V and 0 from J, leaving 2 bases between them.

This clonotype was observed at least ten times. The rearrangement joins TRBV11-2 to TRBJ2-7; TRBD1 matches 7 bases. The CDR3 is made up of 14 amino acids. The V gene end was trimmed by 3 bases and the J gene end by 3 bases; junction bases not matched to a gene: 5. Germline V lookup: CDR1 SGHAT, CDR2 FQNNGV. CDR3 residues: CASSFEDRLYEQYF. The CDR3 DNA reads TGTGCCAGCAGCTTTGAGGACAGGCTCTACGAGCAGTACTTC.

A note on this clonotype: This clone may be a read error of a much larger clone one base away. The chain uses TRBV11-2 and TRBJ2-5; a weak D match, TRBD2 (6 bases). Germline loops: CDR1 SGHAT, CDR2 FQNNGV. This CDR3 has 14 amino acids. CDR3 DNA: TGTGTCAGCAGCCGGGGGTTAGCCAAAGAGACCCAGTACTTC. Translated: CVSSRGLAKETQYF.

This clonotype was observed a handful of times. This rearrangement joins TRBV19 to TRBJ1-1; TRBD1 matches at 8 bases. The V gene end was trimmed by 2 bases and the J gene end by 1 base; junction bases not matched to a gene: 0. Germline-derived CDR1 and CDR2 are LNHDA and SQIVND (reference sequence). The CDR3 length is 14 residues. The CDR3 DNA sequence: TGTGCCAGTAGTATAACAGGGGGGAACACTGAAGCTTTCTTT. Translated, it gives CASSITGGNTEAFF.

The V call is TRBV19, the J call TRBJ2-1; 8 bases are a match to TRBD1. Germline CDR1 LNHDA, CDR2 SQIVND (reference sequence). V gave up 3 bases and J gave up 9 bases; unmatched junction bases: 10. The CDR3 has 15 amino acids. This CDR3 reads CASSIGGGTGGEQFF. The CDR3 DNA is TGTGCCAGTAGTATCGGAGGTGGGACAGGAGGTGAGCAGTTCTTC. Complete variable domain (other parts from reference TRBV19 and TRBJ2-1): DGGITQSPKYLFRKEGQNVTLSCEQNLNHDAMYWYRQDPGQGLRLIYYSQIVNDFQKGDIAEGYSVSREKKESFPLTVTSAQKNPTAFYLCASSIGGGTGGEQFFGPGTRLTVL.

About this clonotype itself: At one of its ends the junction is not consistent with the germline gene, which may arise from a read error. The chain uses TRBV5-1 and TRBJ2-5; weak D call: TRBD1 (6 bases). The CDR3 consists of 13 residues. Germline V lookup: CDR1 SGHRS, CDR2 YFSETQ. CDR3 residues: CASSKQGGEIQYF. The CDR3 DNA sequence: TGCGCCAGCAGCAAACAGGGCGGAGAGATCCAGTACTTC.

This clonotype came up many times. V usage is TRBV28 and J usage is TRBJ2-1; D may be TRBD2 (5 bases). This CDR3 comprises 14 residues. The V end was cut by 10 bases, the J end by 2 bases, with 15 bases between. Germline-derived CDR1 and CDR2 are MDHEN and SYDVKM. CDR3: CAITSGWAYNEQFF. The CDR3 bases are TGTGCCATTACTTCGGGATGGGCCTACAATGAGCAGTTCTTC. Combining the CDR3 with reference TRBV28 and TRBJ2-1 gives the whole variable domain DVKVTQSSRYLVKRTGEKVFLECVQDMDHENMFWYRQDPGLGLRLIYFSYDVKMKEKGDIPEGYSVSREKKERFSLILESASTNQTSMYLCAITSGWAYNEQFFGPGTRLTVL.

This sequence joins TRBV19 and TRBJ1-1; a possible D gene is TRBD1 (5 bases). The CDR3 consists of 14 residues. Deletions cut 3 bases from V and 8 bases from J, with 16 bases between. Germline-derived CDR1 and CDR2 are LNHDA and SQIVND (reference sequence). The chain's CDR3 is CASSIGWGSEEAFF. The CDR3 region has the DNA TGTGCCAGTAGTATCGGGTGGGGGTCCGAAGAAGCTTTCTTT.

The V and J genes are TRBV20-1 and TRBJ2-7; 8 bases map to TRBD1. CDR1 and CDR2 from the germline V gene are DFQATT and SNEGSKA (reference sequence). With V trimmed by 1 base and J by 0 bases, 2 bases remained unmatched. The CDR3 spans 14 residues. The CDR3 sequence: CSARAGTGSYEQYF. In DNA form, the CDR3 reads TGCAGTGCTAGAGCCGGGACAGGCTCCTACGAGCAGTACTTC.

The chain is built from TRBV9 and TRBJ2-2; D is perhaps TRBD2 (6 bases). Trimming stripped 4 bases from V and 1 base from J, with 11 bases between. Germline V CDR1 and CDR2: SGDLS, YYNGEE. This CDR3 is 15 amino acids long. The CDR3 loop is CASSLLGGNTGELFF. The CDR3 DNA is TGTGCCAGCAGCCTCCTGGGGGGGAACACCGGGGAGCTGTTTTTT. The full variable domain, with the rest looked up from reference TRBV9 and TRBJ2-2, is DSGVTQTPKHLITATGQRVTLRCSPRSGDLSVYWYQQSLDQGLQFLIQYYNGEERAKGNILERFSAQQFPDLHSELNLSSLELGDSALYFCASSLLGGNTGELFFGEGSRLTVL.

This clonotype has just a few counts. The chain uses TRBV2 and TRBJ2-4, with no clear D. The germline V gene has CDR1 SNHLY and CDR2 FYNNEI. The V gene lost 8 bases and the J gene lost 0 bases, with 11 bases spanning the gap. The CDR3 is made up of 14 amino acids. The CDR3 reads CASRPELAKNIQYF. For the CDR3, the DNA is TGTGCCAGCCGTCCGGAGTTAGCCAAAAACATTCAGTACTTC. Together with reference TRBV2 and TRBJ2-4, the CDR3 gives the full variable domain: EPEVTQTPSHQVTQMGQEVILRCVPISNHLYFYWYRQILGQKVEFLVSFYNNEISEKSEIFDDQFSVERPDGSNFTLKIRSTKLEDSAMYFCASRPELAKNIQYFGAGTRLSVL.

With respect to this clonotype: One base away lies a much larger clone, so this may be a sequencing read error. The chain has TRBV7-2 and TRBJ2-1; TRBD2 aligns across 7 bases. This CDR3 has 15 residues. CDR1 is SGHTA and CDR2 is FQGNSA in the germline V gene. The CDR3, as DNA: TGTGCCAGCAGCAATAGCGTGGGGGACTACAATGAGCAGGTCTTC. This translates into CASSNSVGDYNEQVF.

This clonotype was found many times. The rearrangement links TRBV12-3 or TRBV12-4 to TRBJ2-7; TRBD1 is a possible D gene (5 bases). The V end was cut by 5 bases, the J end by 3 bases, with 8 bases between. This CDR3 contains 12 residues. The DNA for the CDR3 is TGTGCCAGCAGTCGACAGTTCTACGAGCAGTACTTC. It translates to CASSRQFYEQYF.

This clonotype was seen ten or more times. The chain recombines TRBV28 with TRBJ1-1; D gene uncertain. Per the germline V gene, CDR1 is MDHEN and CDR2 is SYDVKM. The V end lost 1 base, the J end lost 4 bases, and 10 bases lay between the germline ends. The CDR3 extends over 14 amino acids. Here the CDR3 reads CASSLLGISTEAFF. As DNA, the CDR3 is TGTGCCAGCAGTTTATTGGGGATTAGCACTGAAGCTTTCTTT.

This clonotype was detected only a few times. The V call is TRBV20-1, the J call TRBJ2-7, with 12 bases identical to TRBD2. Unmatched junction bases numbered 2, after V lost 2 bases and J lost 3 bases. From germline, CDR1 is DFQATT and CDR2 SNEGSKA (reference sequence). The CDR3 length is 14 residues. CDR3 region: CSARLAGGHYEQYF. CDR3 sequence (DNA): TGCAGTGCTAGACTAGCGGGAGGGCACTACGAGCAGTACTTC.

This clonotype was seen ten or more times. V is TRBV28 and J is TRBJ2-5, with a weak D call TRBD2 (6 bases). Trimming removed 5 bases from V and 1 base from J, with 11 bases in between. The CDR3 extends over 14 amino acids. Germline-derived CDR1 and CDR2 are MDHEN and SYDVKM. The CDR3: CASSGGTAQETQYF. The CDR3 bases are TGTGCCAGCAGTGGGGGGACGGCCCAAGAGACCCAGTACTTC. Full variable domain (missing parts from reference TRBV28 and TRBJ2-5): DVKVTQSSRYLVKRTGEKVFLECVQDMDHENMFWYRQDPGLGLRLIYFSYDVKMKEKGDIPEGYSVSREKKERFSLILESASTNQTSMYLCASSGGTAQETQYFGPGTRLLVL.

In its sample, this clonotype was seen a few times. This sequence joins TRBV7-3 and TRBJ2-1; tentative D call: TRBD2 (6 bases). The germline gives CDR1 SGHTA, CDR2 FQGTGA. V lost 5 bases and J lost 4, with 15 bases in between. The CDR3 spans 15 residues. The CDR3 is CASSMVRGTYNEQFF. CDR3 nucleotides: TGTGCCAGCAGCATGGTCCGCGGGACTTACAATGAGCAGTTCTTC.

This clonotype has more than one count but fewer than ten. The chain has TRBV12-3 or TRBV12-4 and TRBJ2-2, with D perhaps assigned TRBD1 or TRBD2 (5 bases each). Trimming shortened V by 6 bases and J by 9 bases, and 17 bases separated the two germline ends. The CDR3 extends over 14 amino acids. Here the CDR3 DNA reads TGTGCCAGCAGCTCGGGACGCGTATCGCGGGAGCTGTTTTTT. Its protein is CASSSGRVSRELFF.

This clonotype has at least ten counts. This chain joins TRBV6-1 and TRBJ2-2; a weak D match, TRBD2 (6 bases). Germline V CDR1 and CDR2: MNHNS, SASEGT. Trimming took 7 bases from V and 2 from J, leaving 8 bases between them. The CDR3 is made up of 13 amino acids. CDR3 amino acids: CASNSGNTGELFF. CDR3 DNA: TGTGCCAGCAATAGCGGTAACACCGGGGAGCTGTTTTTT.

This chain links TRBV29-1 with TRBJ2-2, with D unclear. V was pared by 3 bases and J by 6 bases, with 8 bases between. This CDR3 region has 12 residues. Germline V gives CDR1 SQVTM, CDR2 ANQGSEA. The CDR3 sequence is CSVEKGSGELFF. For the CDR3, the DNA is TGCAGCGTTGAGAAAGGATCCGGGGAGCTGTTTTTT.

This clonotype was counted ten times or more. This rearrangement joins TRBV24-1 to TRBJ2-2; D possibly matches TRBD1 or TRBD2 (5 bases each). From germline, CDR1 is KGHDR and CDR2 SFDVKD. The ends were cut back, 7 bases at V and 0 bases at J, with 11 bases in the middle. The CDR3 has 15 amino acids. CDR3 protein: CATRPGRANTGELFF. As DNA, the CDR3 is TGTGCCACCAGACCGGGACGTGCGAACACCGGGGAGCTGTTTTTT.

The V call is TRBV28, the J call TRBJ2-2, with D possibly TRBD2 on 6 matching bases. Germline lookup yields CDR1 MDHEN and CDR2 SYDVKM. V lost 10 bases to trimming and J lost 5 bases, with 20 bases between them. The CDR3 length is 15 residues. This CDR3 is CAIRRSGVSTGELFF. The CDR3 DNA reads TGTGCCATTAGAAGATCGGGAGTCAGTACCGGGGAGCTGTTTTTT.